The 3 T cell receptor beta chains listed next were all sequenced from one sample in a study of blood T cell repertoires in COVID-19. This table comes from immunoSEQ multiplex PCR, and its TCRdb copy is limited to in-frame clones, with some not included. The data show 150,000 to 200,000 clones, roughly 87% seen once. The sequenced sample was PBMCs or T cells enriched from blood (not recorded which). All receptors derive from a man aged 45 to 65 who had recovered from COVID-19.

The rearrangement uses TRBV5-1 and TRBJ2-6; 8 positions match TRBD1. The CDR3 loop spans 15 amino acids. Losses at the gene ends were 5 bases for V and 2 bases for J; bases not matched to a gene: 3. CDR1 is SGHRS, CDR2 YFSETQ, per germline. CDR3 DNA: TGCGCCAGCAGGGACAGGGTAACTGGGGCCAACGTCCTGACTTTC. It specifies CASRDRVTGANVLTF.

As to this clone: Other DNA sequences in the sample encode the same CDR3. The gene calls are TRBV5-1 and TRBJ2-1; 8 nucleotides match TRBD2. After removal of 0 bases from V and 0 bases from J, the junction contained 2 bases not matched to a gene. The CDR3 consists of 16 residues. Germline lookup yields CDR1 SGHRS and CDR2 YFSETQ. This CDR3 is CASSLAGGSSYNEQFF. The CDR3 bases are TGCGCCAGCAGCTTGGCGGGGGGGAGCTCCTACAATGAGCAGTTCTTC.

The rearrangement joins TRBV5-1 to TRBJ1-2, with 8 bases aligning to TRBD1. This CDR3 has 14 amino acids. Per germline, CDR1 SGHRS and CDR2 YFSETQ. J lost 6 bases, V lost 4 bases, and 8 bases had no gene match. CDR3 coding DNA: TGCGCCAGCAGCCCAGCGGACAGGGAAAATGGCTACACCTTC. The encoded protein is CASSPADRENGYTF.